This is a list of T cell receptor beta chains from one sample in a study of cytomegalovirus exposure and HLA in healthy donors. The repertoire was sequenced with immunoSEQ multiplex PCR; TCRdb's copy has only in-frame clones and lacks some. In the table there are under 200,000 clones, approximately 80% of which are singletons. The sequenced sample consisted of PBMCs. The source of these receptors is a woman aged 50 to 60 in good health and CMV-seronegative. Each CDR3 is given with its conserved first and last residue. D genes are given only for firm matches. Clone size is shown for a subset of rows, as once, few, many or a class of expanded clone.

v_call	d_call	j_call	clone_size	cdr3_aa	cdr3_nt
TRBV6-5	.	TRBJ2-3	.	CASRRGQSTDTQYF	TGTGCCAGCAGAAGAGGACAGTCCACAGATACGCAGTATTTT
TRBV7-2	.	TRBJ2-2	.	CASSLHRGGTGELFF	TGTGCCAGCAGCCTTCACAGGGGGGGCACCGGGGAGCTGTTTTTT
TRBV10-3	TRBD2	TRBJ2-7	.	CAIGAGGGEQYF	TGTGCCATCGGGGCGGGAGGGGGGGAGCAGTACTTC
TRBV29-1	TRBD2	TRBJ2-7	.	CSVVVLTSGRNEQYF	TGCAGCGTTGTGGTGTTGACTAGCGGGAGAAACGAGCAGTACTTC
TRBV5-1	.	TRBJ1-2	.	CASSGGGLPGGYTF	TGCGCCAGCAGCGGGGGGGGACTCCCGGGAGGCTACACCTTC
TRBV7-9	TRBD2	TRBJ2-5	once	CASSLPTSGGETQYF	TGTGCCAGCAGCTTACCGACTAGCGGGGGGGAGACCCAGTACTTC
TRBV19	.	TRBJ2-5	.	CARQGPQETQYF	TGTGCCAGACAGGGCCCCCAAGAGACCCAGTACTTC
TRBV9	.	TRBJ2-1	.	CASSLEGGAGHEQFF	TGTGCCAGCAGCCTTGAGGGGGGGGCAGGCCATGAGCAGTTCTTC
TRBV27	TRBD2	TRBJ2-1	.	CASSIMRLAGGHSSYNEQFF	TGTGCCAGCAGTATAATGCGACTAGCGGGAGGCCACAGCTCCTACAATGAGCAGTTCTTC
TRBV10-3	TRBD1	TRBJ1-1	.	CAISESLGTGDTEAFF	TGTGCCATCAGTGAGTCACTCGGGACAGGGGACACTGAAGCTTTCTTT
TRBV7-2	.	TRBJ1-2	.	CASSLLNYGYTF	TGTGCCAGCAGCTTACTGAACTATGGCTACACCTTC
TRBV25-1	TRBD1	TRBJ1-2	.	CASSGTGDGYTF	TGTGCCAGCAGTGGGACAGGGGACGGCTACACCTTC
TRBV28	.	TRBJ1-6	.	CASRDNYNSPLHF	TGTGCCAGCAGGGACAACTATAATTCACCCCTCCACTTT
TRBV5-1	.	TRBJ1-3	.	CASSLAEVSSGNTIYF	TGCGCCAGCAGCTTGGCCGAGGTCAGCTCTGGAAACACCATATATTTT
TRBV6-5	TRBD1	TRBJ1-5	few	CASSPDRVRQPQHF	TGTGCCAGCAGCCCCGACAGGGTTCGGCAGCCCCAGCATTTT
TRBV28	TRBD1	TRBJ2-7	.	CASSTPGTASYEQYF	TGTGCCAGCAGTACCCCCGGGACAGCCTCCTACGAGCAGTACTTC
TRBV19	.	TRBJ2-1	.	CASSTLPHLGINNEQFF	TGTGCCAGTAGTACCCTTCCTCATCTCGGGATCAACAATGAGCAGTTCTTC
TRBV11-2	.	TRBJ2-7	.	CASSSLRQSEQYF	TGTGCCAGCAGCTCCCTGAGACAAAGCGAGCAGTACTTC
TRBV7-9	.	TRBJ2-2	.	CSSSLVRGTSKNFGELFF	TGTTCCAGCAGCTTAGTTCGCGGGACTTCCAAAAACTTTGGGGAGCTGTTTTTT
TRBV19	.	TRBJ2-7	.	CASSSVGGVEQYF	TGTGCCAGTAGCTCAGTAGGAGGCGTGGAGCAGTACTTC
TRBV6-6	.	TRBJ2-7	.	CASSYGGDGTYEQYF	TGTGCCAGCAGTTACGGAGGGGACGGAACCTACGAGCAGTACTTC
TRBV5-5	.	TRBJ1-1	.	CASSPTGGVGEAFF	TGTGCCAGCAGCCCGACGGGCGGGGTCGGGGAAGCTTTCTTT
TRBV6-5	.	TRBJ1-6	.	CASSYIGGYYNSPLHF	TGTGCCAGCAGTTACATCGGGGGATACTATAATTCACCCCTCCACTTT
TRBV10-2	.	TRBJ1-4	few	CASSESRGTTTNEKLFF	TGCGCCAGCAGTGAGTCGAGAGGCACCACAACTAATGAAAAACTGTTTTTT
TRBV4-3	.	TRBJ2-2	.	CASSQDRGSAGELFF	TGCGCCAGCAGCCAAGATCGAGGGTCGGCCGGGGAGCTGTTTTTT
TRBV6-5	.	TRBJ1-1	.	CASTPQRGNTEAFF	TGTGCCAGCACCCCACAACGGGGGAACACTGAAGCTTTCTTT
TRBV15	.	TRBJ1-4	.	CATSPSGSTNEKLFF	TGTGCCACCAGTCCCAGCGGATCAACTAATGAAAAACTGTTTTTT
TRBV6-5	.	TRBJ1-2	.	CASSISTGPYGYTF	TGTGCCAGCAGTATCTCAACAGGGCCCTATGGCTACACCTTC
TRBV6-5	.	TRBJ2-7	.	CASSYLPDSSYEQYF	TGTGCCAGCAGTTACTTACCGGACAGCTCCTACGAGCAGTACTTC
TRBV27	TRBD2	TRBJ2-1	once	CASSLTSGYYNEQFF	TGTGCCAGCAGCCTAACTAGCGGTTACTACAATGAGCAGTTCTTC
TRBV10-3	.	TRBJ2-1	once	CAIKVALNNEQFF	TGTGCCATCAAAGTTGCGCTTAACAATGAGCAGTTCTTC
TRBV11-2	TRBD2	TRBJ2-1	.	CASSRLAGLYNEQFF	TGTGCCAGCAGCCGTCTAGCGGGACTTTACAATGAGCAGTTCTTC
TRBV28	TRBD2	TRBJ2-1	.	CASTGGGRAEYNEQFF	TGTGCCAGCACGGGTGGCGGGAGGGCCGAATACAATGAGCAGTTCTTC
TRBV14	.	TRBJ2-7	.	CASSLGTRVDYEQYF	TGTGCCAGCAGCTTAGGGACACGGGTCGACTACGAGCAGTACTTC
TRBV5-1	.	TRBJ2-7	once	CASSLVRGPGEQYF	TGCGCCAGCAGCTTGGTTCGGGGTCCGGGCGAGCAGTACTTC
TRBV7-9	TRBD1	TRBJ1-4	.	CASSLKRGTANEKLFF	TGTGCCAGCAGCTTAAAACGCGGGACAGCTAATGAAAAACTGTTTTTT
TRBV5-1	TRBD1	TRBJ2-7	.	CASSFRTGLPNEQYF	TGCGCCAGCAGCTTCCGGACAGGGCTTCCCAACGAGCAGTACTTC
TRBV14	.	TRBJ1-2	few	CASSLTATYGYTF	TGTGCCAGCAGCCTCACAGCTACCTATGGCTACACCTTC
TRBV9	TRBD2	TRBJ2-4	.	CASSVDAGGAAKNIQYF	TGTGCCAGCAGCGTAGATGCCGGGGGGGCGGCCAAAAACATTCAGTACTTC
TRBV30	.	TRBJ1-3	.	CAWSAVPGTGNTIYF	TGTGCCTGGAGTGCGGTTCCAGGGACTGGAAACACCATATATTTT
TRBV14	.	TRBJ1-2	.	CASSHRAGRLGGYTF	TGTGCCAGCAGCCACCGCGCGGGTAGACTGGGTGGCTACACCTTC
TRBV19	.	TRBJ1-5	.	CASGEGGLAQHF	TGTGCCAGCGGGGAGGGGGGGTTGGCCCAGCATTTT
TRBV2	.	TRBJ1-5	.	CASLREGNQPQHF	TGTGCCAGCTTAAGGGAGGGCAATCAGCCCCAGCATTTT
TRBV7-3	TRBD2	TRBJ2-7	.	CASSLGKAGPYEQYF	TGTGCCAGCAGCCTCGGGAAAGCGGGGCCCTACGAGCAGTACTTC
TRBV18	.	TRBJ2-7	.	CASSPRQAYEQYF	TGTGCCAGCTCACCTCGCCAGGCCTACGAGCAGTACTTC